One and the same sample provided the 9 T cell receptor beta chains below, sequenced in a study of T-cell reconstitution after alpha-beta-depleted transplantation in children. Library preparation (for TCRbeta) was performed with unique molecular identifiers. TCRdb used MiXCR to reprocess the PCR reads, holding one entry per CDR3 protein. The sample yields approximately 350,000 distinct CDR3 sequences, around 10% seen once. The sequenced sample was PBMCs from the stem cell graft donor, obtained from the stem cell graft. The origin of the receptors is a human donor who donated a stem cell graft to a child with acute lymphoblastic leukemia.

The chain employs TRBV20-1 and TRBJ2-7; 8 bases are a match to TRBD2. V lost 7 bases and J lost 4; bases outside the gene matches: 12. This CDR3 region has 14 residues. CDR1 is DFQATT and CDR2 is SNEGSKA in the germline V gene (reference sequence). The CDR3: CSGTPGLGAYEQYF. The CDR3 bases are TGCAGTGGCACACCGGGACTAGGGGCGTACGAGCAGTACTTC.

This clonotype occurred a few times. The chain is built from TRBV28 and TRBJ2-5, with 10 bases aligning to TRBD1. The CDR3 length is 16 residues. Germline V gene data show CDR1 as MDHEN and CDR2 as SYDVKM. Losses at the gene ends were 4 bases for V and 4 bases for J; bases not matched to a gene: 9. As DNA, the CDR3 is TGTGCCAGCAGTTCCGCGACAGGGGGCGTGGGAGAGACCCAGTACTTC. Translation: CASSSATGGVGETQYF.

The chain carries TRBV5-1 and TRBJ2-5; D remains ambiguous. The germline CDR1 and CDR2 sequences are SGHRS and YFSETQ. Trimming removed 3 bases at V and 1 base at J, with 7 bases between. The CDR3 totals 13 residues. The CDR3: CASSSQAQETQYF. The DNA for the CDR3 is TGCGCCAGCAGCTCCCAAGCCCAAGAGACCCAGTACTTC.

This clonotype was counted ten times or more. The chain recombines TRBV5-6 with TRBJ1-1; D remains unclear. The CDR3 is made up of 12 amino acids. The ends were cut back, 2 bases at V and 5 bases at J, with 7 bases in the middle. From germline, CDR1 is SGHDT and CDR2 YYEEEE. The CDR3 spells CASSFDRTEAFF. The CDR3, as DNA: TGTGCCAGCAGCTTCGATCGGACTGAAGCTTTCTTT.

This clonotype appeared a few times. J is TRBJ2-7 and V is TRBV2, with D possibly being TRBD2 (5 bases). Per the germline V gene, CDR1 is SNHLY and CDR2 is FYNNEI. The CDR3 length is 12 residues. The germline V and J ends were trimmed by 8 bases and 1 base, with 9 bases remaining between them. CDR3 sequence (DNA): TGTGCCAGCGTGAGGGTATCCTACGAGCAGTACTTC. Translated: CASVRVSYEQYF.

This clonotype was seen many times. V is TRBV7-2 and J is TRBJ1-4; 7 bases are a match to TRBD1. Germline V gives CDR1 SGHTA, CDR2 FQGNSA. V dropped 5 bases and J dropped 5; count of bases not matched to a gene: 14. The CDR3 runs to 17 residues. CDR3 in amino acids: CASSPAPPDRPNEKLFF. DNA of the CDR3: TGTGCCAGCAGCCCCGCCCCCCCGGACAGGCCAAATGAAAAACTGTTTTTT.

The sample holds a few counts of this clonotype. J is TRBJ2-7 and V is TRBV6-1; 7 bases are a match to TRBD1. The V and J ends lost 7 bases and 0 bases, in that order; junction bases with no gene match: 6. This CDR3 region has 14 residues. CDR1 MNHNS and CDR2 SASEGT come from the germline V gene. In DNA form, the CDR3 reads TGTGCCAGCACCCTGACAGGGAGCTCCTACGAGCAGTACTTC. Translation: CASTLTGSSYEQYF.

This clonotype was seen many times. The V gene is TRBV12-3 or TRBV12-4, the J gene TRBJ2-7, with D perhaps TRBD2 (6 bases). V gave up 3 bases and J gave up 7 bases, with 25 bases separating them. The CDR3 is 17 residues long. CDR3: CASSFSSGPMEGLEQYF. Written as DNA, the CDR3 is TGTGCCAGCAGTTTCAGTAGCGGCCCCATGGAGGGTTTGGAGCAGTACTTC.

Many counts were recorded for this clonotype. The chain has TRBV28 and TRBJ2-7; no firm D call. The CDR3 loop spans 12 amino acids. V was clipped by 7 bases and J by 2 bases, with 9 bases between them. The germline V gene has CDR1 MDHEN and CDR2 SYDVKM. The CDR3 DNA reads TGTGCCAGCAAAGGCAGCCCCTACGAGCAGTACTTC. It translates to CASKGSPYEQYF.